The sequence of this TCR beta chain was determined in a study of T cells in Graves' hyperthyroidism and ophthalmopathy (dated by TCRdb to the late 2010s). Broadly, across the study: Peripheral blood samples were taken at the time of initial diagnosis, prior to any treatment. To identify TCR V-J signatures that set the groups apart, the researchers used a discovery cohort of more than 95 patients, made up of under 50 with Graves' ophthalmopathy and about 60 with stable Graves' hyperthyroidism. An independent validation cohort of 18 to 20 hyperthyroidism patients and about 15 patients who later progressed to ophthalmopathy tested prospective prediction of ophthalmopathy. The 90 to 100 discovery patients were randomly divided into training and test sets at a 7:3 ratio. The study also compared thyroid tissue and blood T-cell repertoires from roughly six Graves' hyperthyroidism patients. Following sampling, methimazole starting at 30 mg daily was given to hyperthyroidism patients, and high-dose intravenous methylprednisolone was given to ophthalmopathy patients. According to the paper, TCR Vbeta CDR3 sequencing was carried out on about 140 peripheral blood samples, which came from 40 to 45 ophthalmopathy, roughly 75 hyperthyroidism and roughly 17 progressor patients.

Amplification of TCR beta CDR3 regions was carried out from RNA transcripts. The TCR CDR3 was subjected to a first round of RT-PCR using the HTBI primer set and the Qiagen OneStep RT-PCR kit. A second multiplex PCR round built the libraries, followed by size selection and purification. Libraries were sequenced paired-end with 100 bp reads on an Illumina HiSeq2000. Turning to the authors' computational methods: Raw data were processed with SOAPnuke, discarding reads with adapters, uncalled bases, mean Phred below 15, or no exact constant-primer or identifier match. COPE v1.2.5 was used to merge high-quality paired reads, and clonotypes were defined as unique nucleotide sequences. Clonotypes were aligned to IMGT TRBV, TRBD and TRBJ reference segments using MiTCR v1.1. The analysis was restricted to V-J combinations with a frequency above 0.0001, which together covered about 99% of the repertoires. The TCS score was defined as F50 (clonal expansion) divided by E x V (chaos), with BLOSUM62-based TCRdist calculated between CDR3 peptides within each V-J. Welch's t-statistics and random forest reduced roughly 500 V-J features to under 15, which were used in a naive Bayes classifier (R e1071). TCRdb ran its own pipeline on the public reads, namely fastp trimming at Q25 and MiXCR clone calling, and kept in-frame beta chains. Rows are combined by CDR3 protein, so each entry shows the most common genes and DNA. It is TCRdb's table, rather than the study itself, that gives the V and J calls and clone size. Here the sample has over 500,000 distinct CDR3 sequences; 17% occur a single time. Approximately 16% of the sample comes from the top ten.

Moderately to severely active disease, a Clinical Activity Score of at least 3, a NOSPECS grade of at least 4, and a duration under 3 months were present in ophthalmopathy patients. Exclusion was applied to patients with uncontrolled infections, other autoimmune diseases, pregnancy or lactation. Clinical symptoms, serum thyroxine and TRAb, thyroid ultrasound, and orbital computed tomography formed the basis for the diagnoses. PBMCs were separated from roughly 10 ml of fresh peripheral blood using Ficoll-Paque density gradient centrifugation. Total RNA was extracted with Trizol reagent, and quality was checked on an Agilent 2100 Bioanalyzer. What the authors observed across the whole study: In validation, the model predicted progression to ophthalmopathy with 55% to 71% sensitivity and approximately 74% specificity, a median of 6.5 months before onset. Most expanded thyroid clonotypes (frequency above 0.001) were also detected in blood, a finding suggesting that blood repertoires may reflect thyroid immune responses. No statistical method was used to fix the sample size in advance, and group allocation was not hidden from the investigators. Ophthalmopathy was separated from stable hyperthyroidism by a 13 V-J signature model, with over 85% sensitivity and around 81% specificity obtained in cross-validation and 80%/75% obtained in testing.

In the case of this clonotype: The target of this receptor is not known. It has no much larger one-base neighbor in the sample; base qualities were not kept.

V was cut back by 5 bases and J by 0 bases, leaving a gap of 17 bases between them. According to the germline V gene, CDR1 reads MNHEY and CDR2 reads SVGEGT. The CDR3 sequence holds 16 residues, the cysteine and phenylalanine included. The retained sequence is limited to the CDR3, 48 bases, with the frame set at the first base. The V and J genes are TRBV6-2 or TRBV6-3 and TRBJ2-7; the D element might be TRBD1 or TRBD2, as each aligns at 6 bases. Sequences were obtained from blood. The sequence derives from a woman aged 18-29 years with Graves' ophthalmopathy. The nucleotides read TGTGCCAGCAGTCCCTCGGGGGCCCAAAGCTCCTACGAGCAGTACTTC. Translated, it reads CASSPSGAQSSYEQYF.